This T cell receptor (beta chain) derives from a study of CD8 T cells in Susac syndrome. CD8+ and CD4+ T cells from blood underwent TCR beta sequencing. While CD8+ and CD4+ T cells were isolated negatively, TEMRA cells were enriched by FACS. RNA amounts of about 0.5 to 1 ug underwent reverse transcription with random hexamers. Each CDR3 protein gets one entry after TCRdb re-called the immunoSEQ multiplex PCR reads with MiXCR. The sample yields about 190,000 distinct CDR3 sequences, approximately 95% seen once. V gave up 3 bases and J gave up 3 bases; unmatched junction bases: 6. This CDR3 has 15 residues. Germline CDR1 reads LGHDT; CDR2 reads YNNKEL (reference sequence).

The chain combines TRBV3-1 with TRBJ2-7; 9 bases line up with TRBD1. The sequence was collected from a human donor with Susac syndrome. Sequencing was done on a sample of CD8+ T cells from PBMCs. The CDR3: CASSQWGTGNYEQYF. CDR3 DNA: TGTGCCAGCAGCCAGTGGGGGACAGGGAACTACGAGCAGTACTTC.